Below are 32 T cell receptor beta chains sequenced from a single sample in a study of CD8+ T cells in alopecia areata. Extracted from the samples, RNA was reverse transcribed into cDNA to serve as the sequencing template. Profiling relied on immunoSEQ multiplex PCR, and the TCRdb table lists in-frame clones only, not all of them. The table includes 140,000 to 150,000 clones, approximately 51% detected once. The material was CD4+ T cells sorted from blood, obtained at week 0. The receptors originated from a human donor with alopecia areata.

V is TRBV29-1 and J is TRBJ2-5, with TRBD1 matching over 7 bases. V was clipped by 7 bases and J by 1 base; unmatched bases: 3. The CDR3 has 12 residues. From germline, CDR1 is SQVTM and CDR2 ANQGSEA. The CDR3 DNA follows: TGCAGCGCTGACAGGGTCCAAGAGACCCAGTACTTC. It encodes CSADRVQETQYF.

This chain uses TRBV30 with TRBJ2-5; 13 bases match TRBD2. Germline CDR1 is GTSNPN and CDR2 is SVGIG (reference sequence). The CDR3 runs to 15 residues. The V and J ends lost 1 base and 5 bases, in that order; junction bases with no gene match: 4. CDR3 nucleotides: TGTGCCTGGAGTGGGACTAGCGGGAGAAAGGAGACCCAGTACTTC. Translating gives CAWSGTSGRKETQYF.

The genes are TRBV9 and TRBJ1-2; no reliable D call. V was cut by 7 bases and J by 4 bases, with 17 bases left in between. This CDR3 spans 14 amino acids. The germline V gene encodes CDR1 SGDLS and CDR2 YYNGEE. The chain's CDR3 is CASRGMDGSYGYTF. DNA of the CDR3: TGTGCCAGCCGTGGGATGGACGGATCCTATGGCTACACCTTC.

V and J are TRBV6-5 and TRBJ2-7; TRBD2 is a possible D gene (6 bases). Looked up from germline, CDR1 is MNHEY and CDR2 is SVGAGI. CDR3 length: 14 amino acids. Trimming left V 5 bases short and J 3 bases short, with 14 bases between. Here the CDR3 reads CASSTPGTLYEQYF. DNA for the CDR3: TGTGCCAGCAGTACGCCTGGGACTCTCTACGAGCAGTACTTC.

This chain connects TRBV28 to TRBJ2-7; D is perhaps TRBD2 (5 bases). Trimming pared 6 bases from V and 7 bases from J, leaving 19 bases between. This CDR3 spans 14 amino acids. CDR1 and CDR2 (germline): MDHEN, SYDVKM. CDR3 amino acids: CASRSPAGTREQYF. For the CDR3, the DNA is TGTGCCAGCAGATCCCCGGCGGGTACGAGGGAGCAGTACTTC.

The chain uses TRBV7-9 and TRBJ2-7; 9 positions agree with TRBD2. The CDR3 length is 15 residues. V dropped 3 bases and J dropped 4; count of bases not matched to a gene: 7. Germline CDR1 and CDR2: SEHNR and FQNEAQ (reference sequence). DNA for the CDR3: TGTGCCAGCAGCTTTTTTAGCGGGAGCGGTTACGAGCAGTACTTC. Encoded protein: CASSFFSGSGYEQYF.

The V and J genes are TRBV6-5 and TRBJ1-2; D is possibly TRBD1 (5 bases). Germline V lookup: CDR1 MNHEY, CDR2 SVGAGI. The V gene lost 5 bases and the J gene lost 3 bases, with 13 bases spanning the gap. The CDR3 is made up of 14 amino acids. The CDR3 here is CASSPPDRHYGYTF. The CDR3 DNA reads as TGTGCCAGCAGTCCGCCCGACAGACACTATGGCTACACCTTC.

V gene TRBV2 combines with J gene TRBJ2-5; 9 bases are shared with TRBD2. Germline CDR1 reads SNHLY; CDR2 reads FYNNEI. V dropped 6 bases and J dropped 5; count of bases not matched to a gene: 1. The CDR3 has 12 residues. CDR3 in DNA: TGTGCCAGCAGGCGGGAGGGCGAGACCCAGTACTTC. As protein: CASRREGETQYF. Full variable domain (outside the CDR3, taken from reference TRBV2 and TRBJ2-5): EPEVTQTPSHQVTQMGQEVILRCVPISNHLYFYWYRQILGQKVEFLVSFYNNEISEKSEIFDDQFSVERPDGSNFTLKIRSTKLEDSAMYFCASRREGETQYFGPGTRLLVL.

This clone was seen a handful of times. The genes are TRBV29-1 and TRBJ1-4; 8 bases fit TRBD1. CDR3 length: 14 residues. The V gene end was trimmed by 6 bases and the J gene end by 10 bases; junction bases not matched to a gene: 13. The germline V gene has CDR1 SQVTM and CDR2 ANQGSEA. CDR3 in amino acids: CSVDTGGPDGKLFF. The CDR3 DNA follows: TGCAGCGTCGATACAGGGGGGCCTGATGGAAAACTGTTTTTT.

Worth noting for this clone: Relative to the germline gene, one junction end is altered; a read error may explain this. CDR3 sequence: CAISDVSEQYF. The CDR3 DNA follows: TGTGCCATCAGTGATGTTTCCGAGCAGTACTTC. This sequence joins TRBV6-5 and TRBJ2-7; D not resolved. CDR1 is MNHEY and CDR2 is SVGAGI in the germline V gene. This CDR3 has 11 residues.

By sample fraction, this clone is medium-sized. CDR3 DNA: TGCGCCAGCAGCTTAGGAGGGGCCAAAAACATTCAGTACTTC. The encoded protein is CASSLGGAKNIQYF. This chain connects TRBV5-1 to TRBJ2-4; possible D gene TRBD2, 6 bases. V lost 2 bases to trimming and J lost 1 base, with 7 bases between them. The CDR3 consists of 14 residues. CDR1 and CDR2 (germline): SGHRS, YFSETQ.

J is TRBJ2-6 and V is TRBV4-1; D possibly uses TRBD1 or TRBD2 (7 bases each). Between the trimmed V and J ends, which lost 0 bases and 1 base, there was a span of 13 bases. This CDR3 has 18 residues. Looked up from germline, CDR1 is MGHRA and CDR2 is YSYEKL. CDR3 nucleotide sequence: TGCGCCAGCAGCCAAGAAGGCAGGGGGGGATCTGGGGCCAACGTCCTGACTTTC. Protein: CASSQEGRGGSGANVLTF.

The chain is built from TRBV18 and TRBJ2-1; D gene unclear. Trimming stripped 2 bases from V and 4 bases from J, with 6 bases between. CDR1 and CDR2 (germline): KGHSH, LQKENI. There are 13 residues in the CDR3. For the CDR3, the DNA is TGTGCCAGCTCACCAAATGGTTACAATGAGCAGTTCTTC. Translated: CASSPNGYNEQFF. Full variable domain (outside the CDR3, taken from reference TRBV18 and TRBJ2-1): NAGVMQNPRHLVRRRGQEARLRCSPMKGHSHVYWYRQLPEEGLKFMVYLQKENIIDESGMPKERFSAEFPKEGPSILRIQQVVRGDSAAYFCASSPNGYNEQFFGPGTRLTVL.

The chain recombines TRBV25-1 with TRBJ2-7, with TRBD2 matching over 7 bases. The CDR3 is 13 residues long. Germline CDR1 reads MGHDK; CDR2 reads SYGVNS. V lost 2 bases to trimming and J lost 5 bases; unmatched junction nucleotides: 3. CDR3: CASSEGRVHEQYF. CDR3 bases: TGTGCCAGCAGTGAAGGGAGGGTCCACGAGCAGTACTTC.

This clone was seen more than once but under ten times. The chain recombines TRBV14 with TRBJ2-4; TRBD2 matches at 10 bases. Germline CDR1 reads SGHDN; CDR2 reads FVKESK. Germline trimming cut 1 base from V and 8 bases from J; bases unmatched to any gene: 8. There are 16 residues in the CDR3. The CDR3 DNA reads as TGTGCCAGCAGCCAAGCGCAGCGGGAGGGCCGGGACATTCAGTACTTC. Protein: CASSQAQREGRDIQYF.

This chain uses TRBV18 with TRBJ2-1; TRBD2 agrees at 8 bases. V was pared by 2 bases and J by 9 bases, with 9 bases of the junction left unmatched. This CDR3 has 15 amino acids. Germline values: CDR1 KGHSH, CDR2 LQKENI. The CDR3 spells CASSPMQAGVIEQFF. The CDR3, as DNA: TGTGCCAGCTCACCAATGCAAGCGGGAGTTATTGAGCAGTTCTTC.

The chain carries TRBV5-4 and TRBJ1-2; D is undetermined. The V end lost 4 bases, the J end lost 0 bases, and 16 bases lay between the germline ends. This CDR3 is built from 16 residues. Germline V CDR1 and CDR2: SGHNT, YYREEE (reference sequence). The CDR3 DNA is TGTGCCAGCAGCGGGGAGGGTGCATTAGCTAACTATGGCTACACCTTC. Translated: CASSGEGALANYGYTF.

Only one count was recorded for this clone. V usage is TRBV28 and J usage is TRBJ2-5; D possibly uses TRBD1 or TRBD2 (5 bases each). The V end lost 3 bases, the J end lost 5 bases, and 13 bases lay between the germline ends. CDR1 MDHEN and CDR2 SYDVKM come from the germline V gene. The CDR3 consists of 14 residues. The CDR3 DNA sequence: TGTGCCAGCAGTTTTTCGGGGCTTTTGGAGACCCAGTACTTC. Protein: CASSFSGLLETQYF.

The gene calls are TRBV29-1 and TRBJ1-4; D gene unclear. This CDR3 has 13 residues. V was cut by 4 bases and J by 1 base, with 7 bases left in between. Germline CDR1 is SQVTM and CDR2 is ANQGSEA. CDR3 residues: CSVVWGTNEKLFF. CDR3 DNA sequence: TGCAGCGTTGTATGGGGAACTAATGAAAAACTGTTTTTT. Looking up the rest from reference TRBV29-1 and TRBJ1-4 gives the full variable domain: SAVISQKPSRDICQRGTSLTIQCQVDSQVTMMFWYRQQPGQSLTLIATANQGSEATYESGFVIDKFPISRPNLTFSTLTVSNMSPEDSSIYLCSVVWGTNEKLFFGSGTQLSVL.

This clone was found a few times. Other DNA sequences in this specimen translate into the identical CDR3. The rearrangement joins TRBV5-1 to TRBJ2-7; a weak D match, TRBD1 (6 bases). V gave up 2 bases and J gave up 1 base, with 10 bases separating them. The CDR3 has 14 residues. Germline values: CDR1 SGHRS, CDR2 YFSETQ. The CDR3 loop reads CASSLRTDSYEQYF. CDR3 coding DNA: TGCGCCAGCAGCTTAAGGACAGATTCCTACGAGCAGTACTTC.

This clone was found a few times. V gene TRBV29-1 combines with J gene TRBJ2-1; possible D gene TRBD1, 5 bases. The CDR3 contains 13 residues. The germline V and J ends were trimmed by 4 bases and 0 bases, with 7 bases remaining between them. Germline V lookup: CDR1 SQVTM, CDR2 ANQGSEA. CDR3 protein: CSVGGGSYNEQFF. The CDR3, as DNA: TGCAGCGTTGGGGGCGGCTCCTACAATGAGCAGTTCTTC.

The chain employs TRBV29-1 and TRBJ1-5; D might be TRBD1 (5 bases). V was shortened by 6 bases and J by 2 bases, with 14 bases between the two germline ends. This CDR3 spans 14 amino acids. Germline values: CDR1 SQVTM, CDR2 ANQGSEA. The CDR3 sequence: CSVSQGVGNQPQHF. Here the CDR3 DNA reads TGCAGCGTATCCCAGGGCGTCGGCAATCAGCCCCAGCATTTT.

A few counts support this clone. V is TRBV7-8 and J is TRBJ2-3; D is possibly TRBD2 (5 bases). V gave up 3 bases and J gave up 4 bases, with 14 bases separating them. The V gene's germline CDR1 is SGHVS and CDR2 FQNEAQ. The CDR3 runs to 15 residues. CDR3 amino acids: CASSFRDLEADTQYF. The CDR3 DNA is TGTGCCAGCAGCTTCCGGGATTTGGAGGCAGATACGCAGTATTTT.

This chain connects TRBV15 to TRBJ2-2; TRBD2 is a possible D gene (6 bases). The V and J ends lost 1 base and 4 bases respectively, with 13 bases between them. Germline CDR1 LNHNV, CDR2 YYDKDF (reference sequence). CDR3 length equals 16 residues. In nucleotides, the CDR3 is TGTGCCACCAGCAGAGGGGTAGCGGACCTCACCGGGGAGCTGTTTTTT. It is translated as CATSRGVADLTGELFF.

The rearrangement links TRBV30 to TRBJ1-1; TRBD1 might be the D (5 bases). Trimming left V 3 bases short and J 0 bases short, with 11 bases between. This CDR3 has 14 amino acids. Germline CDR1 and CDR2: GTSNPN and SVGIG (reference sequence). The CDR3 DNA reads TGTGCCTGGAGGCCAGGGTTGGTGAACACTGAAGCTTTCTTT. It encodes CAWRPGLVNTEAFF.

The rearrangement joins TRBV27 to TRBJ1-2; maybe TRBD1 (6 bases). The CDR3 runs 13 residues. The V end lost 5 bases, the J end lost 8 bases, and 15 bases lay between the germline ends. Germline V gene data show CDR1 as MNHEY and CDR2 as SMNVEV (reference sequence). The CDR3 DNA reads TGTGCCAGCAGTCCCGTTAAGGGGGTAGGCTACACCTTC. Translating gives CASSPVKGVGYTF.

The chain couples TRBV6-1 to TRBJ2-5, with a tentative D call TRBD1 (5 bases). Germline CDR1 reads MNHNS; CDR2 reads SASEGT. Trimming stripped 2 bases from V and 3 bases from J, with 13 bases between. The length of the CDR3 is 15 residues. CDR3 sequence reads: CASSERLDNKETQYF. The CDR3 DNA reads as TGTGCCAGCAGTGAAAGACTGGACAATAAAGAGACCCAGTACTTC.

For the CDR3, the DNA is TGTGCCATCAGCGAAGGACTAGCGGGAGGCGAGCAGTACTTC. It translates to CAISEGLAGGEQYF. This chain links TRBV10-3 with TRBJ2-7, with 14 bases fitting TRBD2. V lost 6 bases to trimming and J lost 6 bases; unmatched junction nucleotides: 4. CDR1 is ENHRY, CDR2 SYGVKD, per germline. There are 14 residues in the CDR3.

The chain joins TRBV25-1 to TRBJ2-7; D is possibly TRBD2 (6 bases). Trimming removed 3 bases at V and 7 bases at J, with 16 bases between. The CDR3 runs 14 residues. In germline, CDR1 is MGHDK, CDR2 SYGVNS. The CDR3, as DNA: TGTGCCAGCAGTGAGTTTCCGATGGCGGGAGAGCAGTACTTC. This translates into CASSEFPMAGEQYF.

The V and J genes are TRBV6-1 and TRBJ2-1, with D unresolved. The germline V and J ends were trimmed by 11 bases and 3 bases, with 14 bases remaining between them. The CDR3 is 13 amino acids. CDR1 MNHNS and CDR2 SASEGT come from the germline V gene. The CDR3 sequence is CACWQNHYNEQFF. The CDR3 DNA reads TGTGCCTGTTGGCAAAACCACTACAATGAGCAGTTCTTC.

V usage is TRBV10-3 and J usage is TRBJ1-5; D is uncertain. This CDR3 has 14 amino acids. Trimming removed 6 bases at V and 3 bases at J, with 12 bases between. Germline CDR1 and CDR2: ENHRY and SYGVKD. CDR3 loop: CAISPLGVNQPQHF. The CDR3 region has the DNA TGTGCCATCAGCCCTCTAGGCGTCAATCAGCCCCAGCATTTT.

The chain links TRBV11-3 to TRBJ2-5; 8 nucleotides agree with TRBD2. Per germline, CDR1 SGHNT and CDR2 YENEEA. The CDR3 is 15 amino acids. J lost 4 bases, V lost 5 bases, and 9 bases had no gene match. The CDR3 bases are TGTGCCAGCAGCCCTACGGGTCGGGAGGGAGAGACCCAGTACTTC. This sequence encodes CASSPTGREGETQYF.